These T cell receptor beta chains were read from a single sample in a study of siplizumab effects on memory and regulatory T cells. The table came from immunoSEQ multiplex PCR; TCRdb's copy has only in-frame clones and leaves some out. The table includes 80,000 to 95,000 clones, roughly 94% detected once. The sample comprised CD8+ T cells sorted from blood. Receptors originate from a human donor in good health. The CDR3 runs from the conserved cysteine through the conserved F or W. A D gene is named only where the DNA matches it firmly. The size field is filled for only some rows; it gives once, few, many or a size class.

j_call d_call v_call clone_size cdr3_aa cdr3_nt
TRBJ2-2 NA TRBV9 NA CASSGGTAYTGELFF TGTGCCAGCAGCGGCGGGACAGCCTACACCGGGGAGCTGTTTTTT
TRBJ2-1 NA TRBV19 NA CASSIRDEQFF TGTGCCAGTAGTATAAGGGATGAGCAGTTCTTC
TRBJ2-7 NA TRBV27 NA CASGPGEPEQYF TGTGCCAGCGGCCCCGGGGAACCCGAGCAGTACTTC
TRBJ2-1 NA TRBV19 NA CASSIGTDYNEQFF TGTGCCAGTAGTATAGGGACAGACTACAATGAGCAGTTCTTC
TRBJ2-3 TRBD2 TRBV19 NA CASSIVAGAPDTQYF TGTGCCAGTAGTATAGTAGCGGGAGCCCCAGATACGCAGTATTTT
TRBJ2-1 TRBD2 TRBV25-1 NA CASSLLAGYNEQFF TGTGCCAGCAGTCTCCTAGCGGGATACAATGAGCAGTTCTTC
TRBJ2-7 NA TRBV11-2 NA CASSSVQRGGSRGF TGTGCCAGCAGCTCAGTTCAGAGAGGTGGGTCACGCGGCTTC
TRBJ2-3 NA TRBV5-1 NA CASSLGDRASTDTQYF TGCGCCAGCAGCTTGGGAGACAGAGCTAGCACAGATACGCAGTATTTT
TRBJ2-5 NA TRBV7-9 once CASSLVEQETQYF TGTGCCAGCAGCTTAGTGGAACAGGAGACCCAGTACTTC
TRBJ2-5 NA TRBV6-4 NA CASTLSVGYRGRSKETQYF TGTGCCAGCACTCTCTCAGTTGGGTATCGGGGGAGGTCAAAAGAGACCCAGTACTTC
TRBJ1-1 NA TRBV5-3 NA CARSLVGAGEGGLYTEAFF TGTGCCAGAAGCTTGGTAGGGGCAGGCGAGGGCGGCCTTTACACTGAAGCTTTCTTT
TRBJ2-1 TRBD2 TRBV9 NA CASSTQVYGRNNEQFF TGTGCCAGCAGCACCCAGGTTTACGGGAGGAACAATGAGCAGTTCTTC
TRBJ2-7 NA TRBV28 few CASTNRYYEQYF TGTGCCAGCACGAACCGTTACTACGAGCAGTACTTC
TRBJ1-1 NA TRBV7-8 NA CASSPGANTEAFF TGTGCCAGCAGCCCAGGGGCTAACACTGAAGCTTTCTTT
TRBJ1-2 NA TRBV19 NA CASSKWEERGYGYTF TGTGCCAGTAGTAAATGGGAAGAAAGGGGCTATGGCTACACCTTC
TRBJ1-1 NA TRBV28 NA CASNSGGVEAFF TGTGCCAGCAACTCGGGAGGGGTTGAAGCTTTCTTT
TRBJ2-2 NA TRBV7-3 NA CASKASSGGELFF TGTGCCAGCAAGGCTAGCTCGGGCGGGGAGCTGTTTTTT
TRBJ2-1 NA TRBV19 NA CASSTGPSFNEQFF TGTGCCAGTTCTACGGGACCAAGTTTCAATGAGCAGTTCTTC
TRBJ2-7 TRBD1 TRBV6-1 NA CASSEDRGYYEQYF TGTGCCAGCAGTGAAGACAGGGGGTACTACGAGCAGTACTTC
TRBJ2-5 NA TRBV7-3 NA CASSRDQSGETQYF TGTGCCAGCAGTCGGGACCAGAGTGGAGAGACCCAGTACTTC
TRBJ2-6 NA TRBV6-5 NA CASSYSINLGANVLTF TGTGCCAGCAGTTACTCGATAAACCTAGGGGCCAACGTCCTGACTTTC
TRBJ1-1 NA TRBV19 NA CASSPGGIGRTEAFF TGTGCCAGTAGTCCAGGTGGCATTGGGAGGACTGAAGCTTTCTTT
TRBJ1-1 TRBD1 TRBV15 once CATSRERGHTEAFF TGTGCCACCAGCAGAGAGAGGGGGCACACTGAAGCTTTCTTT
TRBJ2-5 NA TRBV29-1 NA CSVDRIETKETQYF TGCAGCGTTGATCGGATTGAGACGAAAGAGACCCAGTACTTC